The 31 T cell receptor beta chains below all came from one sample that was sequenced in a study of vaccination and CD4 T cells after COVID-19. These receptors' antigens are unknown. Once obtained from cultured CD4+ T cells, the DNA was sequenced using the Oncomine TCR Beta short-read assay. TCRdb re-called the PCR reads through MiXCR, storing one row per CDR3 protein. The data contain approximately 15,000 distinct CDR3 sequences, 63% of them seen just once; the ten biggest clones take up 6.2%. This sample's treatment: approximately 11-day PBMC culture with coronavirus spike peptide pools or control peptides (ViraFEST assay). Sample: CD4+ T cells from blood, cultured in vitro. The receptors here all came from a human donor who had recovered from COVID-19.

The chain employs TRBV7-9 and TRBJ1-1; D not resolved. This CDR3 region has 14 residues. The V gene's germline CDR1 is SEHNR and CDR2 FQNEAQ (reference sequence). Between the trimmed V and J ends, which lost 1 base and 0 bases, there was a span of 6 bases. The CDR3 loop reads CASSLDSMNTEAFF. As DNA, the CDR3 is TGTGCCAGCAGCTTAGATTCGATGAACACTGAAGCTTTCTTT.

The chain couples TRBV20-1 to TRBJ2-2, with D perhaps TRBD1 (6 bases). The CDR3 totals 14 residues. The V and J ends lost 3 bases and 5 bases respectively, with 13 bases between them. Germline V CDR1 and CDR2: DFQATT, SNEGSKA (reference sequence). The CDR3 loop reads CSARRQQGTGELFF. As DNA, the CDR3 is TGCAGTGCTAGGCGTCAGCAGGGGACCGGGGAGCTGTTTTTT.

The rearrangement uses TRBV6-2 or TRBV6-3 and TRBJ2-7, with 9 bases aligning to TRBD2. This CDR3 contains 14 residues. CDR1 MNHEY and CDR2 SVGEGT come from the germline V gene. The V gene end was trimmed by 7 bases and the J gene end by 2 bases; junction bases not matched to a gene: 6. The CDR3 nucleotides read TGTGCCAGCATATATAGCGGGAGCCCCTACGAGCAGTACTTC. Translating gives CASIYSGSPYEQYF.

This chain joins TRBV20-1 and TRBJ2-3, with 15 bases identical to TRBD2. CDR3 length: 17 amino acids. The V segment lost 0 bases and the J segment 5 bases; nucleotides outside the gene matches: 6. The V gene's germline CDR1 is DFQATT and CDR2 SNEGSKA (reference sequence). The CDR3: CSAREGGLAGGGDTQYF. CDR3 bases: TGCAGTGCTAGAGAAGGGGGACTAGCGGGAGGAGGAGATACGCAGTATTTT.

V gene TRBV7-6 combines with J gene TRBJ2-5; TRBD2 matches at 7 bases. Unmatched junction bases numbered 11, after V lost 6 bases and J lost 4 bases. Germline CDR1 and CDR2: SGHVS and FNYEAQ. The CDR3 totals 15 residues. The CDR3 coding sequence is TGTGCCAGCAGTTCAACCCTAAGGGAGGGAGAGACCCAGTACTTC. Protein product: CASSSTLREGETQYF. Full variable domain (outside the CDR3, taken from reference TRBV7-6 and TRBJ2-5): GAGVSQSPRYKVTKRGQDVALRCDPISGHVSLYWYRQALGQGPEFLTYFNYEAQQDKSGLPNDRFSAERPEGSISTLTIQRTEQRDSAMYRCASSSTLREGETQYFGPGTRLLVL.

This chain connects TRBV20-1 to TRBJ1-2, with D unresolved. Germline CDR1 DFQATT, CDR2 SNEGSKA (reference sequence). The V gene lost 1 base and the J gene lost 3 bases, with 9 bases spanning the gap. There are 13 residues in the CDR3. The DNA of the CDR3 is TGCAGTGCTAGAGTTAGTAGTCACTATGGCTACACCTTC. It is translated as CSARVSSHYGYTF.

This clonotype was found a few times. The chain employs TRBV7-9 and TRBJ2-5; no clear D. This CDR3 has 11 amino acids. Between the trimmed V and J ends, which lost 3 bases and 1 base, there was a span of 0 bases. Germline CDR1 is SEHNR and CDR2 is FQNEAQ (reference sequence). DNA of the CDR3: TGTGCCAGCAGCTTCCAAGAGACCCAGTACTTC. Translation gives CASSFQETQYF.

This chain uses TRBV20-1 with TRBJ2-1; TRBD1 or TRBD2 may be the D gene (5 bases each). The germline V gene has CDR1 DFQATT and CDR2 SNEGSKA (reference sequence). V lost 2 bases and J lost 4, with 18 bases in between. The length of the CDR3 is 16 residues. CDR3 nucleotide sequence: TGCAGTGCTAGACTCCGGGCAGGGACGGTTTACAATGAGCAGTTCTTC. Residues: CSARLRAGTVYNEQFF.

This rearrangement joins TRBV7-6 to TRBJ1-4, with TRBD1 as a possible D gene (5 bases). CDR3 size: 14 residues. Trimming cost V 1 base and J 8 bases, with 11 bases left between them. CDR1 is SGHVS and CDR2 is FNYEAQ in the germline V gene. The CDR3 DNA reads as TGTGCCAGCAGCTTAGAGGCAGGGAGGGAAAAACTGTTTTTT. Translation: CASSLEAGREKLFF.

This chain links TRBV19 with TRBJ1-1, with D tentatively TRBD1 (6 bases). The germline V gene encodes CDR1 LNHDA and CDR2 SQIVND (reference sequence). Deletions cut 6 bases from V and 1 base from J, with 18 bases between. The CDR3 has 16 amino acids. CDR3 sequence: CASSPSPGTKNTEAFF. CDR3 nucleotide sequence: TGTGCCAGTAGCCCTTCCCCCGGGACAAAGAACACTGAAGCTTTCTTT.

The chain links TRBV11-2 to TRBJ2-1; TRBD1 is a possible D gene (6 bases). The length of the CDR3 is 15 residues. The germline CDR1 and CDR2 sequences are SGHAT and FQNNGV. The V end was cut by 7 bases, the J end by 0 bases, with 13 bases between. CDR3 loop: CASKRGTSSYNEQFF. The CDR3 nucleotides are TGTGCCAGCAAAAGGGGGACGAGCTCCTACAATGAGCAGTTCTTC.

This clonotype appeared a few times. The chain is built from TRBV20-1 and TRBJ2-2; 8 bases map to TRBD2. The CDR3 contains 15 residues. Germline CDR1 is DFQATT and CDR2 is SNEGSKA (reference sequence). V was pared by 4 bases and J by 3 bases, with 7 bases of the junction left unmatched. The CDR3 DNA reads as TGCAGTGCTATGGCACTAGCGGCATACACCGGGGAGCTGTTTTTT. Residues: CSAMALAAYTGELFF.

The chain uses TRBV12-3 or TRBV12-4 and TRBJ1-1; no clear D gene. CDR3 length equals 15 residues. V was pared by 2 bases and J by 0 bases, with 10 bases between. The DNA of the CDR3 is TGTGCCAGCAGTTTACAGGCAGGTTTGAACACTGAAGCTTTCTTT. The encoded protein is CASSLQAGLNTEAFF.

V usage is TRBV20-1 and J usage is TRBJ1-5; D remains ambiguous. Per the germline V gene, CDR1 is DFQATT and CDR2 is SNEGSKA (reference sequence). The V gene lost 0 bases and the J gene lost 5 bases, with 8 bases spanning the gap. The CDR3 sequence is 13 residues long. Here the CDR3 DNA reads TGCAGTGCTAGAGAGGACTTATATCAGCCCCAGCATTTT. Amino acid sequence: CSAREDLYQPQHF.

CDR3 region: CASSSTFGSGSSHEQYF. The DNA of the CDR3 is TGTGCCAGCAGTTCAACCTTCGGTAGCGGGAGTTCCCACGAGCAGTACTTC. This chain connects TRBV27 to TRBJ2-7; 9 nucleotides align to TRBD2. J lost 5 bases, V lost 4 bases, and 15 bases had no gene match. The CDR3 runs to 17 residues. CDR1 MNHEY and CDR2 SMNVEV come from the germline V gene (reference sequence).

This clonotype showed up just a few times. This chain uses TRBV30 with TRBJ1-6; D gene uncertain. This CDR3 has 14 amino acids. V gave up 2 bases and J gave up 10 bases, with 15 bases separating them. Per germline, CDR1 GTSNPN and CDR2 SVGIG (reference sequence). The CDR3 DNA sequence: TGTGCCTGGAGTCCTAAAGGGCTTGCCTCACCCCTCCACTTT. This encodes CAWSPKGLASPLHF.

The chain links TRBV7-2 to TRBJ2-3, with 7 positions matching TRBD2. The CDR3 is made up of 15 amino acids. Losses at the gene ends were 7 bases for V and 3 bases for J; bases not matched to a gene: 10. The germline CDR1 and CDR2 sequences are SGHTA and FQGNSA. CDR3 sequence (DNA): TGTGCCAGCATCCCCGGGGGGAGTAAGACAGATACGCAGTATTTT. It yields the protein CASIPGGSKTDTQYF.

The J gene is TRBJ2-6, the V gene TRBV19; D possibly corresponds to TRBD1 (6 bases). CDR3 size: 18 residues. CDR1 and CDR2 (germline): LNHDA, SQIVND (reference sequence). Trimming cost V 0 bases and J 0 bases, with 12 bases left between them. The CDR3 loop reads CASSIDGQIFSGANVLTF. DNA for the CDR3: TGTGCCAGTAGTATAGATGGACAGATATTCTCTGGGGCCAACGTCCTGACTTTC.

V is TRBV6-1 and J is TRBJ1-3, with a possible D match to TRBD1 (6 bases). With 8 bases removed from V and 3 bases from J, the gap between germline ends came to 14 bases. This CDR3 has 14 amino acids. Per germline, CDR1 MNHNS and CDR2 SASEGT. CDR3 loop: CASRTEQGGNTIYF. CDR3 nucleotides: TGTGCCAGCCGGACAGAGCAAGGTGGAAACACCATATATTTT.

Only a few counts were recorded for this clonotype. CDR3 residues: CASAGQVDGYTF. DNA for the CDR3: TGTGCCAGCGCCGGACAAGTTGATGGCTACACCTTC. The chain links TRBV6-1 to TRBJ1-2; possible D gene TRBD1, 5 bases. Germline CDR1 MNHNS, CDR2 SASEGT. V shed 8 bases and J shed 6 bases, with 13 bases lying between them. This CDR3 has 12 amino acids.

The chain recombines TRBV20-1 with TRBJ1-5; D not resolved. In germline, CDR1 is DFQATT, CDR2 SNEGSKA (reference sequence). The CDR3 spans 15 residues. Trimming cost V 3 bases and J 0 bases, with 12 bases left between them. In DNA, the CDR3 is TGCAGTGCTAGGTCAAGTGCTTTTAGCAATCAGCCCCAGCATTTT. This gives the protein CSARSSAFSNQPQHF.

This clonotype was counted a few times. CDR3 bases: TGTGCCAGCAGTCGCGGCTCGGGGCACGGAAACACCATATATTTT. Amino acids: CASSRGSGHGNTIYF. The chain joins TRBV6-1 to TRBJ1-3, with a possible D match to TRBD1 (5 bases). Germline values: CDR1 MNHNS, CDR2 SASEGT. The CDR3 consists of 15 residues. V was cut by 5 bases and J by 4 bases, with 15 bases left in between.

This clonotype was seen once. This sequence joins TRBV27 and TRBJ1-5, with 7 bases identical to TRBD1. CDR3 length equals 17 residues. Germline V gene lookup returns CDR1 MNHEY and CDR2 SMNVEV (reference sequence). V trimming: 6 bases; J trimming: 3 bases; junction bases outside the gene matches: 14. The CDR3 here is CASRPQGDTHLNQPQHF. For the CDR3, the DNA is TGTGCCAGCAGACCTCAGGGGGACACCCACCTCAATCAGCCCCAGCATTTT.

The chain joins TRBV29-1 to TRBJ2-7; D tentatively reads TRBD1 or TRBD2 (6 bases each). Germline values: CDR1 SQVTM, CDR2 ANQGSEA. The CDR3 length is 13 residues. V dropped 7 bases and J dropped 3 bases, with 16 bases sitting between them. CDR3 loop: CSAEGETGYEQYF. For the CDR3, the DNA is TGCAGCGCGGAGGGGGAGACGGGCTACGAGCAGTACTTC.

This clonotype was recorded a few times. The rearrangement links TRBV20-1 to TRBJ2-5; D may match TRBD1 or TRBD2 (5 bases each). Germline loops: CDR1 DFQATT, CDR2 SNEGSKA (reference sequence). The V and J ends lost 5 bases and 5 bases respectively, with 24 bases between them. This CDR3 has 16 amino acids. As DNA, the CDR3 is TGCAGTGCTCCAAGACGGGACCTAGCCGCCGGGGAGACCCAGTACTTC. Residues: CSAPRRDLAAGETQYF.

This chain uses TRBV29-1 with TRBJ2-2; no clear D. CDR1 is SQVTM, CDR2 ANQGSEA, per germline. V gave up 6 bases and J gave up 0 bases, with 8 bases separating them. This CDR3 comprises 13 residues. The CDR3 sequence is CSVLWANTGELFF. The CDR3 nucleotides are TGCAGCGTCCTTTGGGCGAACACCGGGGAGCTGTTTTTT.

This clonotype was picked up a small number of times. The chain uses TRBV7-2 and TRBJ1-2; D gene uncertain. The germline gives CDR1 SGHTA, CDR2 FQGNSA. Trimming cost V 10 bases and J 0 bases, with 15 bases left between them. There are 14 residues in the CDR3. CDR3 sequence (DNA): TGTGCCATCAGAGCTAGCCAGGCTAACTATGGCTACACCTTC. Translation: CAIRASQANYGYTF.

The genes are TRBV19 and TRBJ1-6; 7 bases are a match to TRBD1. Unmatched junction bases numbered 5, after V lost 5 bases and J lost 13 bases. Germline V CDR1 and CDR2: LNHDA, SQIVND (reference sequence). This CDR3 spans 12 amino acids. CDR3 residues: CASSDRAGPLHF. The DNA for the CDR3 is TGTGCCAGTAGTGACAGGGCGGGCCCCCTCCACTTT.

This chain joins TRBV19 and TRBJ1-6; tentatively, D is TRBD1 (6 bases). V gave up 8 bases and J gave up 4 bases, with 24 bases separating them. This CDR3 comprises 18 residues. Germline loops: CDR1 LNHDA, CDR2 SQIVND (reference sequence). CDR3 residues: CASAPPRRTVGYNSPLHF. Here the CDR3 DNA reads TGTGCCAGTGCCCCCCCTCGTCGGACAGTAGGGTATAATTCACCCCTCCACTTT.

The chain has TRBV19 and TRBJ2-5, with 8 nucleotides matching TRBD1. CDR3 length: 18 residues. The J segment lost 5 bases and the V segment lost 1 base, leaving 15 bases of the junction unmatched. The germline V gene has CDR1 LNHDA and CDR2 SQIVND (reference sequence). CDR3 sequence reads: CASSIAGQGLTRMETQYF. The CDR3 coding sequence is TGTGCCAGTAGTATAGCAGGACAGGGTCTGACTAGAATGGAGACCCAGTACTTC.

This clonotype was seen a handful of times. The chain carries TRBV19 and TRBJ1-2; D remains unclear. V lost 7 bases and J lost 4, with 13 bases in between. CDR1 and CDR2 (germline): LNHDA, SQIVND (reference sequence). CDR3 length: 13 amino acids. CDR3 in amino acids: CASNLGRTYGYTF. CDR3 bases: TGTGCCAGTAACCTTGGACGGACCTATGGCTACACCTTC.